The 12 T cell receptor beta chains in this list originate from one sample, sequenced in a study of cytomegalovirus exposure and HLA in healthy donors. 60 Vbeta and 13 Jbeta primers were used in PCR. The table came from immunoSEQ multiplex PCR; TCRdb's copy has only in-frame clones and leaves some out. The repertoire holds about 70,000 clones, with about nine tenths as singletons. The sequenced sample was PBMCs. The receptors derive from a woman in her 30s in good health and CMV-seronegative.

The rearrangement joins TRBV6-5 to TRBJ2-2; TRBD1 matches 8 bases. The CDR3 is 15 residues long. J lost 3 bases, V lost 6 bases, and 6 bases had no gene match. Germline CDR1 reads MNHEY; CDR2 reads SVGAGI. CDR3 region: CASRDPTGDTGELFF. The CDR3 coding sequence is TGTGCCAGCAGGGACCCGACAGGGGACACCGGGGAGCTGTTTTTT.

This rearrangement joins TRBV18 to TRBJ2-3; 15 nucleotides agree with TRBD2. Germline lookup yields CDR1 KGHSH and CDR2 LQKENI. The CDR3 extends over 21 amino acids. The junction had 13 bases not matched to a gene; V was cut back by 3 bases and J by 0 bases. CDR3 coding DNA: TGTGCCAGCTCACCGAGCGTTGGGGGACTAGCGGGAGGAACGAGCACAGATACGCAGTATTTT. The encoded protein is CASSPSVGGLAGGTSTDTQYF. The complete variable domain, with remaining parts taken from reference TRBV18 and TRBJ2-3, reads NAGVMQNPRHLVRRRGQEARLRCSPMKGHSHVYWYRQLPEEGLKFMVYLQKENIIDESGMPKERFSAEFPKEGPSILRIQQVVRGDSAAYFCASSPSVGGLAGGTSTDTQYFGPGTRLTVL.

The chain uses TRBV25-1 and TRBJ2-7; TRBD1 matches 10 bases. V was clipped by 7 bases and J by 4 bases; unmatched bases: 1. The CDR3 sequence is 12 residues long. Looked up from germline, CDR1 is MGHDK and CDR2 is SYGVNS. The CDR3 loop reads CASKDRGYEQYF. The DNA of the CDR3 is TGTGCCAGCAAGGACAGGGGGTACGAGCAGTACTTC.

The CDR3 is CAISESLQLASVQETQYF. CDR3 bases: TGTGCCATCAGTGAGTCTCTTCAGCTAGCGAGTGTACAAGAGACCCAGTACTTC. This chain links TRBV10-3 with TRBJ2-5, with D possibly being TRBD2 (6 bases). V lost 0 bases to trimming and J lost 2 bases, with 19 bases between them. This CDR3 spans 18 amino acids. Germline CDR1 and CDR2: ENHRY and SYGVKD.

J is TRBJ1-4 and V is TRBV5-1, with unresolved D. The germline CDR1 and CDR2 sequences are SGHRS and YFSETQ. This CDR3 comprises 15 residues. V lost 4 bases, J lost 3 bases, and 13 bases lay in between. The CDR3 spells CASSPGLASNEKLFF. CDR3 bases: TGCGCCAGCAGCCCCGGTCTAGCCTCTAATGAAAAACTGTTTTTT.

The chain employs TRBV7-3 and TRBJ2-2; TRBD1 agrees at 10 bases. The germline V gene has CDR1 SGHTA and CDR2 FQGTGA. After removal of 1 base from V and 5 bases from J, the junction contained 1 base not matched to a gene. The CDR3 loop spans 15 amino acids. The CDR3 DNA reads as TGTGCCAGCAGCTTAAGGACAGGGGGAACCGGGGAGCTGTTTTTT. As protein: CASSLRTGGTGELFF.

The rearrangement uses TRBV7-6 and TRBJ2-5, with TRBD1 matching over 9 bases. The CDR3 consists of 15 residues. Germline V gives CDR1 SGHVS, CDR2 FNYEAQ. V gave up 1 base and J gave up 5 bases; unmatched junction bases: 5. The CDR3 sequence is CASSLGTGVGETQYF. In DNA form, the CDR3 reads TGTGCCAGCAGCTTAGGGACAGGGGTGGGGGAGACCCAGTACTTC.

This chain connects TRBV19 to TRBJ1-1; D is possibly TRBD1 (5 bases). The germline V gene encodes CDR1 LNHDA and CDR2 SQIVND (reference sequence). Trimming took off 7 bases at V and 0 bases at J, with 15 bases between the two ends. The CDR3 runs to 15 residues. CDR3 sequence reads: CASIPSRVLNTEAFF. CDR3 sequence (DNA): TGTGCCAGTATCCCCTCCAGGGTTTTGAACACTGAAGCTTTCTTT.

This rearrangement joins TRBV11-3 to TRBJ2-2; a possible D gene is TRBD2 (6 bases). Germline V gene data show CDR1 as SGHNT and CDR2 as YENEEA. The V end was cut by 5 bases, the J end by 2 bases, with 12 bases between. This CDR3 has 15 residues. CDR3 protein: CASSGGISNTGELFF. The DNA for the CDR3 is TGTGCCAGCAGCGGAGGGATCTCCAACACCGGGGAGCTGTTTTTT.

The table lists this clone with a few counts. V is TRBV6-4 and J is TRBJ2-3; 7 nucleotides match TRBD2. The V segment lost 0 bases and the J segment 4 bases; nucleotides outside the gene matches: 7. CDR1 is MRHNA and CDR2 is SNTAGT in the germline V gene. This CDR3 is 16 amino acids long. The CDR3 DNA follows: TGTGCCAGCAGTGACTCCTCGGGAGGCGGTGCAGATACGCAGTATTTT. The encoded protein is CASSDSSGGGADTQYF.

The chain uses TRBV18 and TRBJ1-5; tentatively, D is TRBD1 (5 bases). Germline V CDR1 and CDR2: KGHSH, LQKENI. CDR3 length: 14 amino acids. The V end was cut by 3 bases, the J end by 6 bases, with 12 bases between. For the CDR3, the DNA is TGTGCCAGCTCACCCGGGGGGGGGACTCAGCCCCAGCATTTT. Translated: CASSPGGGTQPQHF.

V and J are TRBV5-1 and TRBJ1-3; tentatively, D is TRBD1 (5 bases). V gave up 4 bases and J gave up 1 base, with 12 bases separating them. This CDR3 has 15 residues. Germline CDR1 SGHRS, CDR2 YFSETQ. The CDR3 protein is CASSQVGGSGNTIYF. CDR3 nucleotides: TGCGCCAGCAGCCAGGTGGGGGGGTCTGGAAACACCATATATTTT.